These 3 T cell receptor beta chains were all obtained from the same sample, sequenced in a study of OX40 agonist ivuxolimab in advanced cancers. Here immunoSEQ multiplex PCR was the method, and the copy in TCRdb shows in-frame clones only, minus some. The data hold about 79,000 clones, with roughly 94% observed a single time. Sequencing used CD4+ or CD8+ T cells sorted from blood, obtained in a trial of the OX40 agonist ivuxolimab. All receptors come from an adult with an advanced solid tumor such as melanoma, head and neck, liver or kidney cancer.

The chain combines TRBV11-2 with TRBJ2-7; a weak D match, TRBD1 (5 bases). The CDR3 consists of 14 residues. The germline V gene encodes CDR1 SGHAT and CDR2 FQNNGV. The germline V and J ends were trimmed by 7 bases and 6 bases, with 19 bases remaining between them. The CDR3 bases are TGTGCCAGCATCCTAGGGGCAGGCCCGCTCGAGCAGTACTTC. It specifies CASILGAGPLEQYF.

This chain links TRBV5-1 with TRBJ1-4; D is uncertain. V lost 0 bases and J lost 10, with 13 bases in between. Germline assignment: CDR1 SGHRS and CDR2 YFSETQ. The CDR3 has 14 amino acids. The CDR3 here is CASSLAENTGKLFF. Here the CDR3 DNA reads TGCGCCAGCAGCTTGGCTGAGAATACTGGAAAACTGTTTTTT. Full variable domain (remainder filled in from reference TRBV5-1 and TRBJ1-4): KAGVTQTPRYLIKTRGQQVTLSCSPISGHRSVSWYQQTPGQGLQFLFEYFSETQRNKGNFPGRFSGRQFSNSRSEMNVSTLELGDSALYLCASSLAENTGKLFFGSGTQLSVL.

This clone occurred once. The rearrangement joins TRBV15 to TRBJ2-5; unclear D gene. This CDR3 is 15 amino acids long. Trimming took off 2 bases at V and 2 bases at J, with 12 bases between the two ends. The germline V gene has CDR1 LNHNV and CDR2 YYDKDF (reference sequence). The CDR3 DNA reads as TGTGCCACCAGCAGAAGACTGTCACCACAAGAGACCCAGTACTTC. It translates to CATSRRLSPQETQYF.